This TCR beta chain originates from a study of cytomegalovirus exposure and HLA in healthy donors. In the PCR, 60 Vbeta and 13 Jbeta primers were used. Produced via immunoSEQ multiplex PCR; TCRdb's table is partial and in-frame only. The sample has roughly 140,000 clones; 70% to 75% are singletons. Germline V gene lookup returns CDR1 MDHEN and CDR2 SYDVKM. This CDR3 has 16 amino acids. With V trimmed by 5 bases and J by 0 bases, 5 bases remained unmatched. V gene TRBV28 combines with J gene TRBJ1-3; 9 bases agree with TRBD1. This TCR derives from a woman aged 25-40 years in good health and CMV-seronegative. Sequencing was done on a sample of PBMCs. This CDR3 reads CASSRTGVSSGNTIYF. The CDR3 bases are TGTGCCAGCAGTAGGACAGGGGTCTCCTCTGGAAACACCATATATTTT.